This section outlines one T cell receptor beta chain sequence together with its context. Antigen unknown. This entry is derived from a study of monozygotic twins with inflammatory bowel disease. Findings and caveats of the study: Clonotype overlap with others was lower in IBD patients than in healthy twins, a difference that was greatest with disease activity. Inverse Simpson values showed less TCRbeta diversity in IBD patients than in their healthy co-twins.

TCRdb reprocessed the 5' RACE reads; each CDR3 protein has one entry and no DNA is given. The sample has over 120,000 distinct CDR3 sequences, and its top ten clones hold over 1%. Donors each gave less than 3 ml of blood. Whole blood that had not undergone T cell sorting provided the isolated total RNA. The CDR3 length is 13 residues. Germline CDR1 SGHRS, CDR2 YFSETQ. The chain has TRBV5-1 and TRBJ1-4; absent DNA, TCRdb's TRBD1 call cannot be checked. The sample was blood. The receptor's source is a human donor with ulcerative colitis or Crohn's disease, or a healthy co-twin of an affected twin (not recorded which). The CDR3 is CASSFTQGEKLFF.